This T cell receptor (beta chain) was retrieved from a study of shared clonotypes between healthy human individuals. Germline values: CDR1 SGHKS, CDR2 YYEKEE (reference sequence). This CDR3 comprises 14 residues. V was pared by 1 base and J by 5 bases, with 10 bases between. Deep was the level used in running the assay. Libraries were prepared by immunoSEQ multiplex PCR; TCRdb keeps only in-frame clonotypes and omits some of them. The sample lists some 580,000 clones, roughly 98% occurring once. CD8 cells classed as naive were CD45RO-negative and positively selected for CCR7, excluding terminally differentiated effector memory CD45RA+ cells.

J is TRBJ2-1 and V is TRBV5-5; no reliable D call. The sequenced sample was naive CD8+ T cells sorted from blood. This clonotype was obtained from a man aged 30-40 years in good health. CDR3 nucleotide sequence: TGTGCCAGCAGCTTGTTGGCGCCCAACAATGAGCAGTTCTTC. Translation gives CASSLLAPNNEQFF.